Here is one T cell receptor beta chain with its context. TCRdb's table, derived via immunoSEQ multiplex PCR, lists solely in-frame clones and lacks some. Among about 230,000 clones listed, less than 85% were seen once. The data belong to a study of blood T cell repertoires in COVID-19. Germline lookup yields CDR1 SGHRS and CDR2 YFSETQ. V trimming: 0 bases; J trimming: 2 bases; junction bases outside the gene matches: 6. The CDR3 runs to 16 residues. The clonotype comes from a woman aged 70-85 years with active or convalescent COVID-19. Specimen: peripheral blood. The V gene is TRBV5-1, the J gene TRBJ2-3, with 7 nucleotides matching TRBD1. The CDR3 coding sequence is TGCGCCAGCAGCTTGGGCCGACAGGGTATCACAGATACGCAGTATTTT. This encodes CASSLGRQGITDTQYF.